The clone carrying this TCR beta chain was detected once. The sample originates from a study of T cell changes during pregnancy in multiple sclerosis. Some clones are missing from TCRdb's copy, which holds only in-frame ones; the method was immunoSEQ multiplex PCR. The sample contains 120,000 or so clones, roughly 92% of which appear only once. Trimming removed 5 bases from V and 4 bases from J; junction bases left unmatched: 5. The CDR3 has 14 amino acids. CDR1 MGHRA and CDR2 YSYEKL come from the germline V gene. The material was peripheral blood, obtained before pregnancy. This rearrangement joins TRBV4-1 to TRBJ1-5, with 7 nucleotides matching TRBD1. The receptor was derived from a female donor with multiple sclerosis, enrolled in a pregnancy study. The CDR3 nucleotides are TGCGCCAGCAGCGCCCGACAGGGAAATCAGCCCCAGCATTTT. This codes for CASSARQGNQPQHF.